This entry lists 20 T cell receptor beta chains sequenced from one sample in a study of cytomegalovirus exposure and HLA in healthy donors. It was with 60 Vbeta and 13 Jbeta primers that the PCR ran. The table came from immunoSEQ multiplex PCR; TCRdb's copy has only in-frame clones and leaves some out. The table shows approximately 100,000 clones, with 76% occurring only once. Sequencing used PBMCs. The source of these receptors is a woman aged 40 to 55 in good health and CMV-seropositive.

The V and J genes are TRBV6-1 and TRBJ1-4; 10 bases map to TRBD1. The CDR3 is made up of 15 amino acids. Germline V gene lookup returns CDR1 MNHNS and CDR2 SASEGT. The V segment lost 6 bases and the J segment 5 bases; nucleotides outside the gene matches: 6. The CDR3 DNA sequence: TGTGCCAGCAGGCTTCCGGGACAGGGGAATGAAAAACTGTTTTTT. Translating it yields CASRLPGQGNEKLFF.

CDR3 in amino acids: CAWTSGGANEQFF. The CDR3, as DNA: TGTGCCTGGACGAGCGGGGGGGCAAATGAGCAGTTCTTC. The J gene is TRBJ2-1, the V gene TRBV30; 10 positions agree with TRBD2. The germline V gene encodes CDR1 GTSNPN and CDR2 SVGIG (reference sequence). The ends lost 4 bases at V and 7 bases at J; junction bases unmatched: 4. The CDR3 has 13 amino acids.

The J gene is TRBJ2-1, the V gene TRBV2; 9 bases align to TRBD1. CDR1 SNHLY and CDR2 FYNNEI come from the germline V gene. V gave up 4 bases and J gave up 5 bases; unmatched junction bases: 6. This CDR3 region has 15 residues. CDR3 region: CASSADRGPHNEQFF. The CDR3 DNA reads TGTGCCAGCAGTGCGGACAGGGGACCCCACAATGAGCAGTTCTTC.

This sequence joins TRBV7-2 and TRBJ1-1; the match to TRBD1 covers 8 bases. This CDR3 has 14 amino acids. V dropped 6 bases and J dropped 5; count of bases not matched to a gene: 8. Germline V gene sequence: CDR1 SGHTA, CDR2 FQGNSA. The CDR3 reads CASRIQGARTEAFF. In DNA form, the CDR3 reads TGTGCCAGCAGGATCCAGGGGGCGAGGACTGAAGCTTTCTTT.

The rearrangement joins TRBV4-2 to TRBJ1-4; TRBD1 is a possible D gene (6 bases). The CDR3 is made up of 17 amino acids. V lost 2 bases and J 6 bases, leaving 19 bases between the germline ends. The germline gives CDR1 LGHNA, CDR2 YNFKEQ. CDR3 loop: CASSQRGMVGLDEKLFF. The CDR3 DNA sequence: TGTGCCAGCAGCCAAAGGGGGATGGTTGGTCTAGATGAAAAACTGTTTTTT.

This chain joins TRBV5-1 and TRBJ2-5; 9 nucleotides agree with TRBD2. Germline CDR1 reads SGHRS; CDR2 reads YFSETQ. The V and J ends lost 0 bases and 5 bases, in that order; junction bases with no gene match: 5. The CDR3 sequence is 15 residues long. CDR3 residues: CASSLAAGGLETQYF. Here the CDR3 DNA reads TGCGCCAGCAGCTTGGCCGCGGGGGGGCTGGAGACCCAGTACTTC.

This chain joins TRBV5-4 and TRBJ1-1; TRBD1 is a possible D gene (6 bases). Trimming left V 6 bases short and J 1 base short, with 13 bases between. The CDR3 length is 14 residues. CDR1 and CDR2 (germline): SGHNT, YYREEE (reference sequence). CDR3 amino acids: CASNTGTKNTEAFF. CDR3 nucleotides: TGTGCCAGCAATACCGGGACAAAGAACACTGAAGCTTTCTTT. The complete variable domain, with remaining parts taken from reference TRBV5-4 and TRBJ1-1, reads ETGVTQSPTHLIKTRGQQVTLRCSSQSGHNTVSWYQQALGQGPQFIFQYYREEENGRGNFPPRFSGLQFPNYSSELNVNALELDDSALYLCASNTGTKNTEAFFGQGTRLTVV.

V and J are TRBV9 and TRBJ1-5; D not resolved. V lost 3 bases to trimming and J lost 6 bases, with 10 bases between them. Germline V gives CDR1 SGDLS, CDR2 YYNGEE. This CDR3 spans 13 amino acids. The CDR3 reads CASSANSAQPQHF. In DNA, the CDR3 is TGTGCCAGCAGCGCCAACAGTGCTCAGCCCCAGCATTTT.

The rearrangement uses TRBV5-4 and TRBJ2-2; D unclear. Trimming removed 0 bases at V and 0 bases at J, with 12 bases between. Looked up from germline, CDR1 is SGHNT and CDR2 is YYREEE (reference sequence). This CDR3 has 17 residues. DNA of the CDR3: TGTGCCAGCAGCTTGGTAGGTGGAGTCCCGAACACCGGGGAGCTGTTTTTT. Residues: CASSLVGGVPNTGELFF.

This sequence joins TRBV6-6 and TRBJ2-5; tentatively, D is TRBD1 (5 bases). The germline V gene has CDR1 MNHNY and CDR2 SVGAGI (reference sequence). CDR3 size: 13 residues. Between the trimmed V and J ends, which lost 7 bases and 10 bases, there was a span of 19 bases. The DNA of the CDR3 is TGTGCCAGCACAACACTGGGGCTCAGGGACCAGTACTTC. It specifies CASTTLGLRDQYF.

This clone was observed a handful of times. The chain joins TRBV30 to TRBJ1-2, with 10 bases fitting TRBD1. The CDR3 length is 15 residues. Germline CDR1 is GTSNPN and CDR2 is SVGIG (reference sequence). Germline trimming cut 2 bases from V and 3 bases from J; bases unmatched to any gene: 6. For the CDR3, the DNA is TGTGCCTGGAGTTCCGGGACAGGGGTTGACTATGGCTACACCTTC. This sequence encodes CAWSSGTGVDYGYTF.

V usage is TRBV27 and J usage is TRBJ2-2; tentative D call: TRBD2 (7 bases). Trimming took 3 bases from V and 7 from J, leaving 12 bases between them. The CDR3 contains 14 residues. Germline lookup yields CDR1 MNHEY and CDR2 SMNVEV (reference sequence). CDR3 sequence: CASSFGGGIGELFF. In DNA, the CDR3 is TGTGCCAGCAGTTTTGGGGGGGGCATCGGGGAGCTGTTTTTT.

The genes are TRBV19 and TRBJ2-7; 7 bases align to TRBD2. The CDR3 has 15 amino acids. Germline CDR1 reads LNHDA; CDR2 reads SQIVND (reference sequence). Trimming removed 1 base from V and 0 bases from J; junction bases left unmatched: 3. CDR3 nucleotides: TGTGCCAGTAGTATAGCGGCGGGGGACTCCTACGAGCAGTACTTC. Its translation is CASSIAAGDSYEQYF.

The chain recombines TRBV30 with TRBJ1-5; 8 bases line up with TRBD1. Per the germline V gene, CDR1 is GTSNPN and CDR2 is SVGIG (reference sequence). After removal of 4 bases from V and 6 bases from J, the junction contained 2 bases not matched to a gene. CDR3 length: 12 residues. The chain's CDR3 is CAWNGQGQPQHF. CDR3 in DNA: TGTGCCTGGAACGGACAGGGTCAGCCCCAGCATTTT. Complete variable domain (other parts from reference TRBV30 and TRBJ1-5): SQTIHQWPATLVQPVGSPLSLECTVEGTSNPNLYWYRQAAGRGLQLLFYSVGIGQISSEVPQNLSASRPQDRQFILSSKKLLLSDSGFYLCAWNGQGQPQHFGDGTRLSIL.

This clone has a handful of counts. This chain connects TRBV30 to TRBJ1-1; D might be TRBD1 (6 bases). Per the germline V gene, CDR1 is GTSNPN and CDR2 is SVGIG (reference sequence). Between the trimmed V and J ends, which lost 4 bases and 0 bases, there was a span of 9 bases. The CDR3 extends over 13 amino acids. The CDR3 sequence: CAWNTGLNTEAFF. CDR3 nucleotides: TGTGCCTGGAATACAGGGTTGAACACTGAAGCTTTCTTT. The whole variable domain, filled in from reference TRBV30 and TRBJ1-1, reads SQTIHQWPATLVQPVGSPLSLECTVEGTSNPNLYWYRQAAGRGLQLLFYSVGIGQISSEVPQNLSASRPQDRQFILSSKKLLLSDSGFYLCAWNTGLNTEAFFGQGTRLTVV.

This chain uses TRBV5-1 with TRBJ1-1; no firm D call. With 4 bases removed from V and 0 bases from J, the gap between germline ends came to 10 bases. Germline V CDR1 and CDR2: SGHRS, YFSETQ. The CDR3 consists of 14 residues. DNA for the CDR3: TGCGCCAGCAGCCCTGCGGCCGTGAACACTGAAGCTTTCTTT. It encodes CASSPAAVNTEAFF.

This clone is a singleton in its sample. The CDR3 DNA reads TGTGCCAGCAGTGATTTAAGGGGGCTCGGAGGCTACACCTTC. Protein: CASSDLRGLGGYTF. The genes are TRBV25-1 and TRBJ1-2; 7 bases map to TRBD1. Germline V gives CDR1 MGHDK, CDR2 SYGVNS. V shed 3 bases, J shed 8 bases, and the junction held 9 bases outside the gene matches. The CDR3 contains 14 residues.

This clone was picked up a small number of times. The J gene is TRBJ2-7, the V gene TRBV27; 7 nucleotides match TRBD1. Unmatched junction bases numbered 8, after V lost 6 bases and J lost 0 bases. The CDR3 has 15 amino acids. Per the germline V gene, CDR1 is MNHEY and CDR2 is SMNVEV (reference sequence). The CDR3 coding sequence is TGTGCCAGCAGCTACCCGACAGGGTTCTCCTACGAGCAGTACTTC. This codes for CASSYPTGFSYEQYF.

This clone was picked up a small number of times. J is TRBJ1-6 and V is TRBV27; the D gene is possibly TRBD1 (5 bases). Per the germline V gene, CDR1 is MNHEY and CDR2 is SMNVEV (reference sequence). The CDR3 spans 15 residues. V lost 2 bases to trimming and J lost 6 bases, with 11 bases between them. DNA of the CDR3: TGTGCCAGCAGTTTACGGGGGATGGGTAATTCACCCCTCCACTTT. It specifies CASSLRGMGNSPLHF.

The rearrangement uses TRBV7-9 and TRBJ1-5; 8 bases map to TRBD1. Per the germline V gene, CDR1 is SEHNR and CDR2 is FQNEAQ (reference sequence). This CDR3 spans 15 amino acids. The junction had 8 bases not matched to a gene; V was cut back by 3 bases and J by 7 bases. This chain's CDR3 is CASSFTGGSGQPQHF. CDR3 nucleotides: TGTGCCAGCAGCTTCACAGGGGGTTCAGGACAGCCCCAGCATTTT.